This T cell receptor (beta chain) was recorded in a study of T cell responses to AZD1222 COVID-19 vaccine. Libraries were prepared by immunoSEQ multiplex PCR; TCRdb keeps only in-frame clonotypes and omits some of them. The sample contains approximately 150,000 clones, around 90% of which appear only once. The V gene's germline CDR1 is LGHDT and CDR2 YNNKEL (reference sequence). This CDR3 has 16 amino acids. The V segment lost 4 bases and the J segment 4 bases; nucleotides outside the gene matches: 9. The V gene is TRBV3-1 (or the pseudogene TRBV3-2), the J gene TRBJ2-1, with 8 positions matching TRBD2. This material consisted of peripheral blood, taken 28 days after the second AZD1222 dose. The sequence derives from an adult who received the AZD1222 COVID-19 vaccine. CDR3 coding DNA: TGTGCCAGCAGCCGTACAACCGGGACTAGATACAATGAGCAGTTCTTC. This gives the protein CASSRTTGTRYNEQFF.